This T cell receptor beta chain stems from a study of shared clonotypes between healthy human individuals. A note on this clone: Antigen: not known.

The deep-level immunoSEQ assay was used. Measured with immunoSEQ multiplex PCR; TCRdb has only the in-frame clones, and not every one. The sample lists about 1.5 million clones; 95% to 99% were seen once. Per germline, CDR1 SGHRS and CDR2 YFSETQ. The CDR3 sequence is 15 residues long. V lost 0 bases to trimming and J lost 7 bases; unmatched junction nucleotides: 5. Study results and caveats: Shared clonotypes across all four donors exceeded non-shared ones in generation probability. Compared with memory subsets, naive subsets generally had larger estimated richness.

The chain is built from TRBV5-1 and TRBJ2-1, with TRBD1 matching over 9 bases. The TCR sequence derives from a man younger than 40 in good health. Source material: naive CD4+ T cells sorted from blood. The subset denotes: CD45RA+ positively selected. The CDR3 DNA is TGCGCCAGCAGCTTGGCCGGGACAGGGTTGAATGAGCAGTTCTTC. As protein: CASSLAGTGLNEQFF. The entire variable domain, with the rest obtained from reference TRBV5-1 and TRBJ2-1, is as follows: KAGVTQTPRYLIKTRGQQVTLSCSPISGHRSVSWYQQTPGQGLQFLFEYFSETQRNKGNFPGRFSGRQFSNSRSEMNVSTLELGDSALYLCASSLAGTGLNEQFFGPGTRLTVL.